This TCR beta chain was identified during a study of identical twins. Findings and caveats of the study: Because invariant MAIT and iNKT cells could be present, zero-insertion analyses could be partly confounded. Models predicted too little out-of-frame TCR alpha sharing in monozygotic twins. For cord blood, abundant beta clonotypes had fewer insertions, unlike memory repertoires, which showed none. Twins shared out-of-frame alpha sequences with excess low generation probability.

V was pared by 6 bases and J by 1 base, with 4 bases of the junction left unmatched. Per germline, CDR1 DFQATT and CDR2 SNEGSKA (reference sequence). The CDR3 sequence is 14 residues long. TCRdb fed the 5' RACE reads into MiXCR, producing one record per CDR3 protein. This table has a few hundred thousand distinct CDR3 sequences, 9% to 10% appearing once. As to this clonotype: Its target is unknown.

The rearrangement links TRBV20-1 to TRBJ1-5; 9 bases map to TRBD1. The sequence derives from a woman between 45 and 60 years old in good health. Sequences were obtained from naive T cells sorted from blood. CDR3 protein: CSARTGESNQPQHF. The CDR3 DNA sequence: TGCAGTGCGCGGACAGGGGAGAGCAATCAGCCCCAGCATTTT.